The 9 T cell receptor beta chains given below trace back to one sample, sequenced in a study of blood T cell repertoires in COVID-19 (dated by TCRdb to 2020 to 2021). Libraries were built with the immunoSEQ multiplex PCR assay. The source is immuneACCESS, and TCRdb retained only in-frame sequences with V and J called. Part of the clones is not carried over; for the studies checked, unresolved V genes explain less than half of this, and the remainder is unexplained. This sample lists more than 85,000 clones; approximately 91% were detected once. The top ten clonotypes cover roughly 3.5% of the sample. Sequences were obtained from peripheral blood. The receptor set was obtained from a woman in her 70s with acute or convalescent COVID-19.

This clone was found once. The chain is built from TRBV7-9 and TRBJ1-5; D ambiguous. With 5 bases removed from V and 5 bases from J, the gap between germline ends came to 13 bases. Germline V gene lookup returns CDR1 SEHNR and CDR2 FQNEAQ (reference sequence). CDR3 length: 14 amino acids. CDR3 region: CASSPASGYQPQHF. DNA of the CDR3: TGTGCCAGCAGCCCGGCGTCGGGGTATCAGCCCCAGCATTTT.

The CDR3 bases are TGTGCCAGCAGCCAACTCCGGGAGAAGGGAGAAAAACTGTTTTTT. Amino acid sequence: CASSQLREKGEKLFF. The rearrangement uses TRBV3-1 (or the pseudogene TRBV3-2) and TRBJ1-4; D is unclear. V dropped 2 bases and J dropped 8 bases, with 15 bases sitting between them. The CDR3 runs to 15 residues. From germline, CDR1 is LGHDT and CDR2 YNNKEL (reference sequence).

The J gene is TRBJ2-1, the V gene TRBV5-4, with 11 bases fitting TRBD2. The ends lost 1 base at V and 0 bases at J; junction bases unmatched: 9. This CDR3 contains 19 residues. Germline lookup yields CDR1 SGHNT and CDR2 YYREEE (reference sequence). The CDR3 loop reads CASSLMLAGGSSSYNEQFF. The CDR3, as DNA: TGTGCCAGCAGCTTGATGTTAGCGGGAGGGTCGAGCTCCTACAATGAGCAGTTCTTC.

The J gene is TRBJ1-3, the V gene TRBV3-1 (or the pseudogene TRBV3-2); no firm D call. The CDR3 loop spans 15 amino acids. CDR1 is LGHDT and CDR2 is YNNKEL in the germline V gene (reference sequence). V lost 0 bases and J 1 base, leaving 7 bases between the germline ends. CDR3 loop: CASSQDFLSGNTIYF. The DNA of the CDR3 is TGTGCCAGCAGCCAAGACTTTTTATCTGGAAACACCATATATTTT.

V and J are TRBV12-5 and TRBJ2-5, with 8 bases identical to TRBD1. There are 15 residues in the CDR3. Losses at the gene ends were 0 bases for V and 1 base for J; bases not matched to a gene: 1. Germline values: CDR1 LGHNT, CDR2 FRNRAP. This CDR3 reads CASGLVDRGQETQYF. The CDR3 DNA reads TGTGCTAGTGGTTTGGTCGACAGGGGCCAAGAGACCCAGTACTTC.

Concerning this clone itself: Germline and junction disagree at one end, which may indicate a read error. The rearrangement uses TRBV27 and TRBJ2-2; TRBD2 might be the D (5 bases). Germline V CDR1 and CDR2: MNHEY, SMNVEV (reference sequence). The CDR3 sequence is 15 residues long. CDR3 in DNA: TGTGCCAGCAGTTTATTCCGGGATGGCGCCCGGGGAGCTGTTTTT. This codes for CASSLFRDGARGAVF.

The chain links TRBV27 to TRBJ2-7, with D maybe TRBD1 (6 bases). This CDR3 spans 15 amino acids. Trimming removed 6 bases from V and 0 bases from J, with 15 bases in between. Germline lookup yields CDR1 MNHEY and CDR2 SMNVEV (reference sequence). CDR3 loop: CASSTGPSYSYEQYF. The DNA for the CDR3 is TGTGCCAGCAGCACAGGGCCCAGCTACTCCTACGAGCAGTACTTC.

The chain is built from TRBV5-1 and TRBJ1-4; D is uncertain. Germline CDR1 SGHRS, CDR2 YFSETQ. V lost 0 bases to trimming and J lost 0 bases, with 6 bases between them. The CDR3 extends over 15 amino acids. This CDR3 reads CASSLGYSTNEKLFF. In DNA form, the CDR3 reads TGCGCCAGCAGCTTGGGTTATTCAACTAATGAAAAACTGTTTTTT.

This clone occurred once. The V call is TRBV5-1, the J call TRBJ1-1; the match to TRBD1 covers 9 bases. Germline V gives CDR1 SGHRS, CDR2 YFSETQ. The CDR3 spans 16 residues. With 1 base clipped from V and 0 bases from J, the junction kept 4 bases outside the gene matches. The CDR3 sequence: CASSLTGGEMNTEAFF. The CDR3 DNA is TGCGCCAGCAGCTTGACAGGGGGCGAGATGAACACTGAAGCTTTCTTT.